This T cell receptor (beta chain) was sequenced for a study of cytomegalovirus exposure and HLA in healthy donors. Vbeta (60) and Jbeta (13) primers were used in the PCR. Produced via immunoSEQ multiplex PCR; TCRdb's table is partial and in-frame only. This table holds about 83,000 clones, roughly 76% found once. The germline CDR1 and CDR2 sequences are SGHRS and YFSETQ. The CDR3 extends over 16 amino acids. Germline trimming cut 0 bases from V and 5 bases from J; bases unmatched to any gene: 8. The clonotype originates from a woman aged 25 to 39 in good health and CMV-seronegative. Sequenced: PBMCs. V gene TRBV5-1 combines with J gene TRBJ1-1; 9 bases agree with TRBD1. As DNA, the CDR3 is TGCGCCAGCAGCTTGGTCTCCTTACAGGGGGCTACTGAAGCTTTCTTT. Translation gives CASSLVSLQGATEAFF. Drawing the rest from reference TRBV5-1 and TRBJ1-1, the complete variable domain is KAGVTQTPRYLIKTRGQQVTLSCSPISGHRSVSWYQQTPGQGLQFLFEYFSETQRNKGNFPGRFSGRQFSNSRSEMNVSTLELGDSALYLCASSLVSLQGATEAFFGQGTRLTVV.